This paragraph covers one T cell receptor (beta chain) sequence. This entry is derived from a study of blood T cell repertoires in COVID-19. Study-wide context: Collection of acute and convalescent COVID-19 samples took place in the United States, Italy and Spain. The analysed material was cDNA or gDNA that came from T cells, B-cell-depleted T cells, or PBMCs.

Under the authors' procedure: Quantification of nucleated cells was approximated via reference gene primer amplification. TCRdb's copy holds only in-frame clones and misses some; the assay was immunoSEQ multiplex PCR. V and J calls and clone size follow that table, whereas D and trimming were derived from the DNA. The sample lists 300,000 to 400,000 clones, roughly 90% occurring once. V was trimmed by 1 base and J by 7 bases, leaving 8 bases between them. This CDR3 is built from 13 residues. Germline V gene data show CDR1 as SGHRS and CDR2 as YFSETQ. This TCR was sampled from a woman in her 70s with COVID-19, enrolled during active disease. Sequencing was performed on peripheral blood. The chain uses TRBV5-1 and TRBJ1-4; the D is unclear. DNA for the CDR3: TGCGCCAGCAGCTTGCCGGGGAGTGAAAAACTGTTTTTT. Protein sequence: CASSLPGSEKLFF.